This T cell receptor beta chain appears in the sequencing data of a study of blood T cells in healthy people across ages. A sample-barcoded 5' primer and a J-beta primer mix were used in a second PCR of roughly 6 to 11 cycles. Paired-end reads containing CDR3 totaled no fewer than 2.5 million for each sample. MiXCR, run by TCRdb on the 5' RACE reads, gives a single entry per CDR3 protein. The data contain 1.8 million or so distinct CDR3 sequences, about two fifths of them singletons. The sequence derives from a human donor in good health. Sequenced material: blood.

The CDR3 DNA sequence: TGTGCCATCAGTGAGTCCGCAGGAGGCAACTATGGCTACACCTTC. It is translated as CAISESAGGNYGYTF. The rearrangement joins TRBV10-3 to TRBJ1-2; D not resolved. V shed 0 bases and J shed 2 bases, with 10 bases lying between them. CDR1 and CDR2 (germline): ENHRY, SYGVKD. This CDR3 has 15 amino acids.